This T cell receptor (beta chain) was profiled in a study of blood T cell repertoires in COVID-19. Study-wide context: Both acute and convalescent COVID-19 samples were obtained from the United States, Italy and Spain. T cells, B-cell-depleted T cells, or PBMCs provided the cDNA or gDNA that served as material.

Germline V gene lookup returns CDR1 KGHSH and CDR2 LQKENI. Between the trimmed V and J ends, which lost 5 bases and 0 bases, there was a span of 16 bases. There are 16 residues in the CDR3. As handled by the study authors: Estimation of nucleated cell counts was performed using reference gene primer amplification. Using immunoSEQ multiplex PCR, the repertoire was profiled, and TCRdb retains in-frame clones only, with some absent. The V and J calls and clone size are taken from that table; D and trimming were inferred from the DNA. The sample carries approximately 260,000 clones, 85% to 90% recorded once.

The chain uses TRBV18 and TRBJ1-1; no clear D. The clonotype originates from a man between 18 and 35 years old with active or convalescent COVID-19. Material: peripheral blood. CDR3 protein: CASSSQDTGMNTEAFF. DNA of the CDR3: TGTGCCAGCTCATCTCAGGATACTGGCATGAACACTGAAGCTTTCTTT.